A selection of T cell receptor beta chains follows, all from one sample in a study of blood T cells in healthy people across ages. TCRdb processed the 5' RACE reads anew with MiXCR; each CDR3 protein has one entry. The sample carries more than 750,000 distinct CDR3 sequences, roughly 28% recorded once. The same specimen was also included in a second study, on T cells of mothers and their children.

Sequences were obtained from blood. The source is a woman in her forties in good health. The CDR3 runs from the conserved cysteine through the conserved F or W.

CASRPSGGADEQYF,TRBV12-3/TRBV12-4
CASSPTSSVYEQYF,TRBV18
CASSQAPGTSGYNGQFF,TRBV4-1
CAGSFGATEAFF,TRBV12-3/TRBV12-4
CASRRRDRTEAFF,TRBV7-9
CASSSLGSKDEQFF,TRBV12-3/TRBV12-4
CASRPQGSSGNTIYF,TRBV6-5
CASSLGTANRYEQYF,TRBV7-2
CSARGAAGGGYEQYF,TRBV20-1
CASSLKGQTSGANVLTF,TRBV28
CSVPPLTLDNQPQHF,TRBV20-1
CASSLKGQDSYEQYF,TRBV5-1
CAIREPGQGTLRGYTF,TRBV10-3
CASSQVRTGLAYEQYF,TRBV3-1
CASGPQPFQETQYF,TRBV7-3
CASSRDAGNTEAFF,TRBV5-5
CASSLASRGVGGANVLTF,TRBV7-2
CASSATSGSYEQYF,TRBV21-1
CASSVVGRGSYEQYF,TRBV9
CASSEGPGLGTEAFF,TRBV6-1
CATSSEQVTYGYTF,TRBV15
CATSRGGRGGGYTF,TRBV15
CASSTVTNTEAFF,TRBV27
CASSPETGLYGYTF,TRBV7-6
CASSESGGANEQFF,TRBV6-4
CASRSPGGLANQPQHF,TRBV28
CASSHSQFNYGYTF,TRBV5-8
CASSYRWTAFF,TRBV6-2/TRBV6-3
CSALGGVAITYSYNEQYF,TRBV29-1
CASSLTGGWGQLYEQYF,TRBV7-2
CASSSSGSGANVLTF,TRBV5-1
CASRDSASRYGYTF,TRBV12-3/TRBV12-4
CASTADRLNYGYTF,TRBV27
CASSLALQGWETQYF,TRBV28
CASSLGTGVATQYF,TRBV27
CASNQDLGTSGVSTDTQYF,TRBV4-2
CASSLIRGDDRAGYTF,TRBV28
CASSHGRGGAYEQYF,TRBV4-1
CVSSPSGTRNGNEQFF,TRBV12-3/TRBV12-4
CASSSTSGGYLTGTDTQYF,TRBV12-3/TRBV12-4
CSASNPGLLSSYEQYF,TRBV20-1
CASSGGTRGFALNTEAFF,TRBV4-1
CASSSWTGASTDTQYF,TRBV7-6
CASSFSGSRANVLTF,TRBV5-5
CSVEGGGNTDTQYF,TRBV29-1
CATSVGGVQETQYF,TRBV24-1
CASKRDRESYEQYF,TRBV7-2
CASSLSGPPYNEQFF,TRBV11-2
CASSQELAGGPRDTQYF,TRBV3-1
CSASSNSPLHF,TRBV20-1
CASSLDNEKLFF,TRBV28
CASSLSGTEYLADTQYF,TRBV12-3/TRBV12-4
CASSQRRIPYGYTF,TRBV3-1
CASSSPAGTGGPEQYF,TRBV28